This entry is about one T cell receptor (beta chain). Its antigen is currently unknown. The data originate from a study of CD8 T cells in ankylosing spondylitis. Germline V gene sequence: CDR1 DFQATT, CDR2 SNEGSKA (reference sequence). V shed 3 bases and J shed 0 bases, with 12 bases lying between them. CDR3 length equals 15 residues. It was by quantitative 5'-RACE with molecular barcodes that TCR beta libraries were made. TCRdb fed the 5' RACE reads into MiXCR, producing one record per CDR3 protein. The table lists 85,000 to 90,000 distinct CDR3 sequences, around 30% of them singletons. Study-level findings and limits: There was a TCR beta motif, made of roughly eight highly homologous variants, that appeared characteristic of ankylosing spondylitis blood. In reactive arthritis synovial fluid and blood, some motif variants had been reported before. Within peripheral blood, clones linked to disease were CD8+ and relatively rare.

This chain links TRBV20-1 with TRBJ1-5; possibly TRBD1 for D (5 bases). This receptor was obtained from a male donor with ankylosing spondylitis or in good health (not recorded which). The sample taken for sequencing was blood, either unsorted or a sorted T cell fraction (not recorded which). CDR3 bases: TGCAGTGCTAGGCGCCAGGGTAATAGCAATCAGCCCCAGCATTTT. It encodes CSARRQGNSNQPQHF.